This T cell receptor (beta chain) was documented in a study of shared clonotypes between healthy human individuals. Sequenced by immunoSEQ multiplex PCR; TCRdb stores in-frame clones only, minus some. The sample has some 380,000 clones, about 96% seen once. General study results and limits: Represented genetic and exposure-history diversity was restricted by having few donors. Clonotypes not shared had lower generation probabilities than those common to all four donors. Generally, naive subsets (rather than memory subsets) showed larger estimated richness.

The CDR3 covers 11 residues. Germline V gene data show CDR1 as MNHEY and CDR2 as SVGAGI. V was shortened by 4 bases and J by 7 bases, with 7 bases between the two germline ends. In this sample, this clone turned up a few times. What it binds is unknown. Input material: memory CD8+ T cells sorted from blood. The subset: CD45RO+ cells pooled with CCR7-negative TemRA cells. This TCR was recovered from a man in his thirties or forties in good health. V is TRBV6-5 and J is TRBJ1-2, with D possibly matching TRBD1 (5 bases). The CDR3 reads CASSFGGGYTF. The DNA for the CDR3 is TGTGCCAGCAGTTTTGGGGGTGGCTACACCTTC.